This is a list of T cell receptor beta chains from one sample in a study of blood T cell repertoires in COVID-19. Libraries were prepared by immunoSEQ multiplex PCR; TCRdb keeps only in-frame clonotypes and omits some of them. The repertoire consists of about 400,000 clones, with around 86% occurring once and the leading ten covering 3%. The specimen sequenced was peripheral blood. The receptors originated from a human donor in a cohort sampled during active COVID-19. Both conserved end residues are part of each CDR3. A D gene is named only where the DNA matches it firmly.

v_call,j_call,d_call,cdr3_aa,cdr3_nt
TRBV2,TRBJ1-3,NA,CASSPGLGNTIYF,TGTGCCAGCAGCCCGGGTCTCGGAAACACCATATATTTT
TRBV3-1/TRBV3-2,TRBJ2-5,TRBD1,CASSKSGGSIETQYF,TGTGCCAGCAGCAAATCAGGGGGCTCGATAGAGACCCAGTACTTC
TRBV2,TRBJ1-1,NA,CASRRGGGGTEAFF,TGTGCCAGCAGAAGGGGCGGGGGGGGTACTGAAGCTTTCTTT
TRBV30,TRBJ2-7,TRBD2,CAWSVIAGVGEQYF,TGTGCCTGGAGTGTAATAGCGGGGGTAGGCGAGCAGTACTTC
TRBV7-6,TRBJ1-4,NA,CASSPTTGGIEKLFF,TGTGCCAGCAGCCCGACGACGGGGGGGATTGAAAAACTGTTTTTT
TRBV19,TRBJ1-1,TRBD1,CASSNLTGQNTEAFF,TGTGCCAGTAGTAATTTGACAGGGCAGAACACTGAAGCTTTCTTT
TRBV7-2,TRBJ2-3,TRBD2,CASSQRGGGAGDTQYF,TGTGCCAGCAGCCAGCGGGGCGGGGGGGCCGGAGATACGCAGTATTTT
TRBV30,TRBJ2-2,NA,CAWRKEANTGELFF,TGTGCCTGGAGGAAGGAGGCTAACACCGGGGAGCTGTTTTTT
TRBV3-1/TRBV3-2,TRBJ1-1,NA,CASSPPTGSGTEAFF,TGTGCCAGCAGCCCCCCGACAGGTTCAGGCACTGAAGCTTTCTTT
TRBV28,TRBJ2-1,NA,CASSSPPQRNNEQFF,TGTGCCAGCAGTTCGCCCCCACAGAGAAACAATGAGCAGTTCTTC